This TCR beta chain is from a study of T cell responses to AZD1222 COVID-19 vaccine. Comment on this clone: Its specificity is not known.

Pooled samples include second doses given at about 4 or 12 weeks. The method was immunoSEQ multiplex PCR; TCRdb's version includes in-frame clones alone and lacks a portion of them. The table lists over 110,000 clones, 90% of them singletons. The study's findings and limits: The donor group comprised mostly white British people and more females; the analysis possibly underestimated clonal diversity. Nearly half of the spike-specific TCRs reportedly recognize variant regions that carry no mutations.

The TCR sequence derives from an adult who received the AZD1222 COVID-19 vaccine. The sample in question was peripheral blood, obtained 28 days after the second AZD1222 dose.

The CDR3 reads CATSRVGEAKNIQYF. The CDR3 DNA reads TGTGCCACCAGCAGAGTTGGTGAGGCCAAAAACATTCAGTACTTC. This chain connects TRBV15 to TRBJ2-4, with D uncertain. The CDR3 has 15 residues. The ends were cut back, 1 base at V and 1 base at J, with 8 bases in the middle. Looked up from germline, CDR1 is LNHNV and CDR2 is YYDKDF (reference sequence).